These 11 T cell receptor beta chains were sequenced from one sample in a study of multiple sclerosis patients with progressive multifocal leukoencephalopathy. Time point given: time of PML onset. The method was immunoSEQ multiplex PCR; TCRdb's version includes in-frame clones alone and lacks a portion of them. The sample carries over 25,000 clones, about 90% recorded once. The sample here was PBMCs, taken from a patient treated with natalizumab. These receptors originate from a human donor with progressive multifocal leukoencephalopathy.

The rearrangement uses TRBV2 and TRBJ1-5; the D gene is possibly TRBD1 (5 bases). With 8 bases removed from V and 0 bases from J, the gap between germline ends came to 14 bases. CDR1 and CDR2 (germline): SNHLY, FYNNEI. This CDR3 region has 15 residues. The CDR3 spells CASLPGRSSNQPQHF. CDR3 DNA sequence: TGTGCCAGCCTACCGGGACGGAGTAGCAATCAGCCCCAGCATTTT.

The DNA for the CDR3 is TGTGCCAGCAGCCCGGGAAGGGGCAACGAGCAGTACTTC. Its translation: CASSPGRGNEQYF. The V call is TRBV7-9, the J call TRBJ2-7; tentatively, D is TRBD1 or TRBD2 (5 bases each). The CDR3 has 13 amino acids. V was clipped by 5 bases and J by 5 bases, with 13 bases between them. Germline CDR1 and CDR2: SEHNR and FQNEAQ (reference sequence).

J is TRBJ2-7 and V is TRBV6-1; D unresolved. CDR1 and CDR2 from the germline V gene are MNHNS and SASEGT. The germline V and J ends were trimmed by 5 bases and 2 bases, with 10 bases remaining between them. This CDR3 is built from 13 residues. Written as DNA, the CDR3 is TGTGCCAGCAGTATGGTCGGCACCTACGAGCAGTACTTC. It codes for CASSMVGTYEQYF.

The chain has TRBV11-2 and TRBJ1-1; TRBD1 might be the D (5 bases). V lost 0 bases to trimming and J lost 11 bases, with 13 bases between them. Germline assignment: CDR1 SGHAT and CDR2 FQNNGV. The CDR3 runs to 13 residues. The CDR3 spells CASSLDLPQGAFF. In DNA form, the CDR3 reads TGTGCCAGCAGCTTAGATCTGCCGCAGGGTGCTTTCTTT.

The V and J genes are TRBV18 and TRBJ1-1, with D possibly TRBD1 on 5 matching bases. V lost 0 bases and J lost 1, with 9 bases in between. Germline CDR1 and CDR2: KGHSH and LQKENI. This CDR3 region has 15 residues. The CDR3 DNA reads TGTGCCAGCTCACCACCGGGGGGGACGAACACTGAAGCTTTCTTT. Its translation: CASSPPGGTNTEAFF.

The rearrangement links TRBV19 to TRBJ2-2; D call uncertain. V lost 7 bases to trimming and J lost 0 bases, with 6 bases between them. Germline CDR1 LNHDA, CDR2 SQIVND (reference sequence). CDR3 length: 13 residues. CDR3 coding DNA: TGTGCCAGTATAGGACCGAACACCGGGGAGCTGTTTTTT. Translating it yields CASIGPNTGELFF.

The gene calls are TRBV7-9 and TRBJ2-1; the D is unclear. V lost 1 base and J lost 6, with 16 bases in between. The CDR3 runs to 16 residues. CDR1 SEHNR and CDR2 FQNEAQ come from the germline V gene (reference sequence). The CDR3: CASSLGALPYFNEQFF. The CDR3 region has the DNA TGTGCCAGCAGCTTAGGGGCACTTCCTTACTTCAATGAGCAGTTCTTC.

On this clone itself: A read error may account for a junction end that differs from germline. The chain is built from TRBV13 and TRBJ1-1; no reliable D call. Germline V CDR1 and CDR2: PRHDT, FYEKMQ (reference sequence). The CDR3 has 13 amino acids. CDR3 amino acids: CASSLDERTGAFF. Written as DNA, the CDR3 is TGTGCCAGCAGCTTAGACGAGAGGACTGGAGCTTTCTTT.

This clone was found once. This chain uses TRBV5-1 with TRBJ2-7; the D gene is possibly TRBD2 (6 bases). This CDR3 has 14 amino acids. Germline-derived CDR1 and CDR2 are SGHRS and YFSETQ. Between the trimmed V and J ends, which lost 2 bases and 3 bases, there was a span of 12 bases. CDR3 region: CASSFRGLNYEQYF. The CDR3 coding sequence is TGCGCCAGCAGCTTCCGGGGGTTAAACTACGAGCAGTACTTC.

This chain uses TRBV2 with TRBJ2-7, with D unclear. The CDR3 consists of 17 residues. Per germline, CDR1 SNHLY and CDR2 FYNNEI. The ends were cut back, 2 bases at V and 6 bases at J, with 23 bases in the middle. The CDR3 DNA sequence: TGTGCCAGCAGTGAAATGGGGTCGAGGCACACGGTGGGCGAGCAGTACTTC. Encoded protein: CASSEMGSRHTVGEQYF.

The table lists this clone with a few counts. The chain employs TRBV6-4 and TRBJ2-1; 9 nucleotides align to TRBD2. With V trimmed by 3 bases and J by 2 bases, 2 bases remained unmatched. CDR3 length: 15 amino acids. Looked up from germline, CDR1 is MRHNA and CDR2 is SNTAGT. The CDR3 spells CASSEREGPYNEQFF. Here the CDR3 DNA reads TGTGCCAGCAGTGAGCGGGAGGGCCCCTACAATGAGCAGTTCTTC.